Presented here are 32 T cell receptor beta chains from one specimen sequenced in a study of OX40 agonist ivuxolimab in advanced cancers. The library came from the immunoSEQ multiplex PCR assay. The source is immuneACCESS, and TCRdb retained only in-frame sequences with V and J called. Part of the clones is not carried over; for the studies checked, unresolved V genes explain less than half of this, and the remainder is unexplained. Counted in this sample were 65,000 to 85,000 clones; around 90% of them appeared once. Over 0.15% of the sample goes to the ten largest clones. The starting material was CD4+ or CD8+ T cells sorted from blood, obtained in a trial of the OX40 agonist ivuxolimab. Receptors originate from an adult with an advanced solid tumor such as melanoma, head and neck, liver or kidney cancer.

This chain connects TRBV11-2 to TRBJ1-2; a weak D match, TRBD1 (5 bases). Deletions cut 4 bases from V and 7 bases from J, with 13 bases between. This CDR3 is built from 13 residues. CDR1 is SGHAT, CDR2 FQNNGV, per germline. The CDR3 here is CASSWTPRSGYTF. Here the CDR3 DNA reads TGTGCCAGCAGCTGGACACCGAGGAGTGGCTACACCTTC. The full variable domain, its missing parts supplied by reference TRBV11-2 and TRBJ1-2, is EAGVAQSPRYKIIEKRQSVAFWCNPISGHATLYWYQQILGQGPKLLIQFQNNGVVDDSQLPKDRFSAERLKGVDSTLKIQPAKLEDSAVYLCASSWTPRSGYTFGSGTRLTVV.

The chain is built from TRBV5-1 and TRBJ1-4; TRBD1 agrees at 9 bases. V lost 4 bases to trimming and J lost 7 bases; unmatched junction nucleotides: 5. The CDR3 is made up of 14 amino acids. Germline V gene sequence: CDR1 SGHRS, CDR2 YFSETQ. In nucleotides, the CDR3 is TGCGCCAGCAGCACAGGGGGCAAGATTGAAAAACTGTTTTTT. Translating it yields CASSTGGKIEKLFF. Drawing the rest from reference TRBV5-1 and TRBJ1-4, the complete variable domain is KAGVTQTPRYLIKTRGQQVTLSCSPISGHRSVSWYQQTPGQGLQFLFEYFSETQRNKGNFPGRFSGRQFSNSRSEMNVSTLELGDSALYLCASSTGGKIEKLFFGSGTQLSVL.

This chain joins TRBV6-1 and TRBJ1-2, with 8 nucleotides matching TRBD1. V gave up 9 bases and J gave up 2 bases; unmatched junction bases: 8. The CDR3 contains 14 residues. The germline gives CDR1 MNHNS, CDR2 SASEGT. This chain's CDR3 is CASLYRGGNYGYTF. The DNA of the CDR3 is TGTGCCAGTTTATACAGGGGGGGAAACTATGGCTACACCTTC.

The genes are TRBV6-6 and TRBJ2-7, with D unresolved. The CDR3 has 12 amino acids. The germline V gene has CDR1 MNHNY and CDR2 SVGAGI (reference sequence). V was trimmed by 6 bases and J by 1 base, leaving 7 bases between them. The CDR3 region is CASSGRSYEQYF. CDR3 in DNA: TGTGCCAGCAGCGGGCGGTCCTACGAGCAGTACTTC.

V usage is TRBV7-9 and J usage is TRBJ1-3; no definite D call. Germline CDR1 is SEHNR and CDR2 is FQNEAQ (reference sequence). CDR3 length: 14 amino acids. The V end lost 1 base, the J end lost 0 bases, and 4 bases lay between the germline ends. The CDR3: CASSLGTSGNTIYF. CDR3 in DNA: TGTGCCAGCAGCTTAGGGACCTCTGGAAACACCATATATTTT.

The gene calls are TRBV19 and TRBJ1-4; D is unresolved. The CDR3 consists of 14 residues. Trimming pared 7 bases from V and 8 bases from J, leaving 17 bases between. Germline loops: CDR1 LNHDA, CDR2 SQIVND (reference sequence). The CDR3 DNA is TGTGCCAGTATTGGAGGAGGCCTGTACGAAAAACTGTTTTTT. Protein product: CASIGGGLYEKLFF. Supplemented by reference TRBV19 and TRBJ1-4, the full variable domain reads DGGITQSPKYLFRKEGQNVTLSCEQNLNHDAMYWYRQDPGQGLRLIYYSQIVNDFQKGDIAEGYSVSREKKESFPLTVTSAQKNPTAFYLCASIGGGLYEKLFFGSGTQLSVL.

The chain carries TRBV5-1 and TRBJ2-7, with 7 positions matching TRBD1. This CDR3 has 15 amino acids. Germline assignment: CDR1 SGHRS and CDR2 YFSETQ. V lost 4 bases and J lost 0; bases outside the gene matches: 7. CDR3 in DNA: TGCGCCAGCAGCAACGGACAGGCTATCTCCTACGAGCAGTACTTC. Its translation: CASSNGQAISYEQYF.

V gene TRBV19 combines with J gene TRBJ1-2; D possibly corresponds to TRBD1 (6 bases). The CDR3 covers 15 residues. Per germline, CDR1 LNHDA and CDR2 SQIVND (reference sequence). Trimming left V 1 base short and J 4 bases short, with 13 bases between. The CDR3 nucleotides are TGTGCCAGTAGTATAGTGGGGGCTGGACTCTATGGCTACACCTTC. Protein sequence: CASSIVGAGLYGYTF. Drawing the rest from reference TRBV19 and TRBJ1-2, the complete variable domain is DGGITQSPKYLFRKEGQNVTLSCEQNLNHDAMYWYRQDPGQGLRLIYYSQIVNDFQKGDIAEGYSVSREKKESFPLTVTSAQKNPTAFYLCASSIVGAGLYGYTFGSGTRLTVV.

The rearrangement links TRBV19 to TRBJ1-6; the D gene is possibly TRBD1 (5 bases). CDR3 length: 14 amino acids. V was pared by 3 bases and J by 6 bases, with 9 bases between. Germline lookup yields CDR1 LNHDA and CDR2 SQIVND (reference sequence). The CDR3 DNA follows: TGTGCCAGTAGTATCCAGGGCTCTAATTCACCCCTCCACTTT. Its translation: CASSIQGSNSPLHF.

J is TRBJ2-1 and V is TRBV2; D possibly corresponds to TRBD2 (6 bases). From germline, CDR1 is SNHLY and CDR2 FYNNEI. V lost 2 bases to trimming and J lost 9 bases, with 17 bases between them. The CDR3 contains 15 residues. The CDR3 DNA reads TGTGCCAGCAGTGAATTTTGGCGGGACGAGGTTGAGCAGTTCTTC. This gives the protein CASSEFWRDEVEQFF.

This clone has a handful of counts. The chain combines TRBV28 with TRBJ1-1; D gene unclear. The CDR3 runs to 13 residues. Germline-derived CDR1 and CDR2 are MDHEN and SYDVKM. V lost 7 bases and J lost 1, with 10 bases in between. This CDR3 is CASTGFPNTEAFF. CDR3 DNA sequence: TGTGCCAGCACGGGGTTTCCGAACACTGAAGCTTTCTTT. The full variable domain, in which reference TRBV28 and TRBJ1-1 provide the parts outside the CDR3, is DVKVTQSSRYLVKRTGEKVFLECVQDMDHENMFWYRQDPGLGLRLIYFSYDVKMKEKGDIPEGYSVSREKKERFSLILESASTNQTSMYLCASTGFPNTEAFFGQGTRLTVV.

V and J are TRBV10-3 and TRBJ2-7; tentatively, D is TRBD1 or TRBD2 (5 bases each). Trimming left V 6 bases short and J 5 bases short, with 17 bases between. This CDR3 contains 14 residues. Germline V gene sequence: CDR1 ENHRY, CDR2 SYGVKD. The CDR3 DNA reads TGTGCCATCAGCGGGACCGCCCGCGACAACGAGCAGTACTTC. Protein: CAISGTARDNEQYF.

The chain uses TRBV7-3 and TRBJ2-5; weak D call: TRBD1 (6 bases). Trimming took 2 bases from V and 5 from J, leaving 15 bases between them. The CDR3 spans 15 residues. The germline V gene has CDR1 SGHTA and CDR2 FQGTGA. The CDR3 coding sequence is TGTGCCAGCAGCTTAGATTCCCACAGGGAGGAGACCCAGTACTTC. It yields the protein CASSLDSHREETQYF.

This chain uses TRBV5-6 with TRBJ2-7; D might be TRBD1 (7 bases). Trimming shortened V by 2 bases and J by 6 bases, and 18 bases separated the two germline ends. The CDR3 has 15 amino acids. Germline V gene sequence: CDR1 SGHDT, CDR2 YYEEEE. The CDR3 coding sequence is TGTGCCAGCAGCTTTCGCAGATCAGGGGGAGGCGAGCAGTACTTC. Translated, it gives CASSFRRSGGGEQYF.

The chain carries TRBV7-2 and TRBJ2-3, with 8 bases identical to TRBD2. CDR3 length: 15 amino acids. The germline V gene has CDR1 SGHTA and CDR2 FQGNSA. After removal of 5 bases from V and 5 bases from J, the junction contained 9 bases not matched to a gene. Here the CDR3 reads CASSQSGSQGDTQYF. The CDR3 nucleotides read TGTGCCAGCAGCCAAAGCGGGAGTCAGGGAGATACGCAGTATTTT.

The chain recombines TRBV5-1 with TRBJ2-1; D not resolved. The germline V gene has CDR1 SGHRS and CDR2 YFSETQ. This CDR3 contains 17 residues. Deletions cut 1 base from V and 0 bases from J, with 14 bases between. CDR3 coding DNA: TGCGCCAGCAGCTTGAACGCCGGCCTTCCCTCCTACAATGAGCAGTTCTTC. Amino acids: CASSLNAGLPSYNEQFF.

As regards this clone: Other DNA sequences from this sample encode an identical CDR3 as well. This chain links TRBV29-1 with TRBJ1-2; D ambiguous. Germline V gene lookup returns CDR1 SQVTM and CDR2 ANQGSEA. V was clipped by 8 bases and J by 3 bases, with 10 bases between them. CDR3 length: 11 amino acids. The CDR3 protein is CSLGRDYGYTF. DNA of the CDR3: TGCAGCTTGGGCCGGGACTATGGCTACACCTTC. Based on the CDR3 plus reference TRBV29-1 and TRBJ1-2, the full variable domain is SAVISQKPSRDICQRGTSLTIQCQVDSQVTMMFWYRQQPGQSLTLIATANQGSEATYESGFVIDKFPISRPNLTFSTLTVSNMSPEDSSIYLCSLGRDYGYTFGSGTRLTVV.

This chain uses TRBV27 with TRBJ2-7; TRBD2 matches 14 bases. Trimming cost V 3 bases and J 0 bases; bases outside gene matches: 4. Germline V CDR1 and CDR2: MNHEY, SMNVEV (reference sequence). CDR3 length equals 17 residues. CDR3: CASSFGTSGGSSYEQYF. The CDR3 nucleotides are TGTGCCAGCAGTTTCGGGACTAGCGGGGGCAGCTCCTACGAGCAGTACTTC.

In its sample, this clone was seen once. This rearrangement joins TRBV5-4 to TRBJ1-2; TRBD1 might be the D (5 bases). This CDR3 spans 17 amino acids. Between the trimmed V and J ends, which lost 0 bases and 5 bases, there was a span of 20 bases. Per germline, CDR1 SGHNT and CDR2 YYREEE (reference sequence). The CDR3 nucleotides are TGTGCCAGCAGCTTGGACGGGGCCCGCCCCACATGGTATGGCTACACCTTC. As protein: CASSLDGARPTWYGYTF.

This clone came up once. Here the CDR3 DNA reads TGTGCCAGTAGTATGGGACCCTACAATGAGCAGTTCTTC. Translated, it gives CASSMGPYNEQFF. V usage is TRBV19 and J usage is TRBJ2-1; the D call may be TRBD1 or TRBD2 (5 bases each). This CDR3 contains 13 residues. V lost 3 bases and J 2 bases, leaving 5 bases between the germline ends. Germline CDR1 and CDR2: LNHDA and SQIVND (reference sequence).

The V call is TRBV30, the J call TRBJ2-7, with D possibly matching TRBD2 (6 bases). V lost 1 base and J lost 1, with 8 bases in between. The length of the CDR3 is 13 residues. Looked up from germline, CDR1 is GTSNPN and CDR2 is SVGIG (reference sequence). The CDR3 spells CAWSGGTSYEQYF. The DNA of the CDR3 is TGTGCCTGGAGTGGGGGGACTTCCTACGAGCAGTACTTC. Combining the CDR3 with reference TRBV30 and TRBJ2-7 gives the whole variable domain SQTIHQWPATLVQPVGSPLSLECTVEGTSNPNLYWYRQAAGRGLQLLFYSVGIGQISSEVPQNLSASRPQDRQFILSSKKLLLSDSGFYLCAWSGGTSYEQYFGPGTRLTVT.

The chain uses TRBV2 and TRBJ1-6, with 7 positions matching TRBD1. The CDR3 has 18 amino acids. The germline V gene encodes CDR1 SNHLY and CDR2 FYNNEI. The junction had 14 bases not matched to a gene; V was cut back by 9 bases and J by 0 bases. As DNA, the CDR3 is TGTGCCAGTACCCACGATTCAGCAGGGGGCTCCTATAATTCACCCCTCCACTTT. Translating gives CASTHDSAGGSYNSPLHF.

J is TRBJ1-1 and V is TRBV7-9, with 8 bases fitting TRBD1. Trimming removed 5 bases from V and 11 bases from J; junction bases left unmatched: 16. This CDR3 has 15 residues. The germline CDR1 and CDR2 sequences are SEHNR and FQNEAQ (reference sequence). The CDR3 here is CASSTSTGVFSVAFF. The DNA for the CDR3 is TGTGCCAGCAGCACCTCGACAGGGGTATTCTCTGTTGCTTTCTTT. The complete variable domain, with remaining parts taken from reference TRBV7-9 and TRBJ1-1, reads DTGVSQNPRHKITKRGQNVTFRCDPISEHNRLYWYRQTLGQGPEFLTYFQNEAQLEKSRLLSDRFSAERPKGSFSTLEIQRTEQGDSAMYLCASSTSTGVFSVAFFGQGTRLTVV.

CDR3 loop: CASSERAATYEQYF. As DNA, the CDR3 is TGCGCCAGCAGCGAAAGGGCGGCTACCTACGAGCAGTACTTC. The J gene is TRBJ2-7, the V gene TRBV5-1; unclear D gene. CDR1 and CDR2 from the germline V gene are SGHRS and YFSETQ. This CDR3 is built from 14 residues. Trimming took off 4 bases at V and 2 bases at J, with 13 bases between the two ends. Full variable domain (remainder filled in from reference TRBV5-1 and TRBJ2-7): KAGVTQTPRYLIKTRGQQVTLSCSPISGHRSVSWYQQTPGQGLQFLFEYFSETQRNKGNFPGRFSGRQFSNSRSEMNVSTLELGDSALYLCASSERAATYEQYFGPGTRLTVT.

This chain uses TRBV28 with TRBJ2-3; 7 nucleotides align to TRBD2. The germline gives CDR1 MDHEN, CDR2 SYDVKM. The V gene end was trimmed by 8 bases and the J gene end by 0 bases; junction bases not matched to a gene: 2. The CDR3 runs 13 residues. The CDR3 region is CASSSGSTDTQYF. In DNA form, the CDR3 reads TGTGCCAGCTCTAGCGGTAGCACAGATACGCAGTATTTT.

The CDR3 nucleotides read TGTGCCTGGAGGCCCCAGGGGGTTCAGTCTGGAAACACCATATATTTT. It yields the protein CAWRPQGVQSGNTIYF. The chain couples TRBV30 to TRBJ1-3, with 7 bases lining up with TRBD1. V was clipped by 3 bases and J by 1 base; unmatched bases: 9. The CDR3 is 16 amino acids. CDR1 and CDR2 from the germline V gene are GTSNPN and SVGIG (reference sequence).

CDR3 residues: CASSMLAGHEQYF. CDR3 nucleotide sequence: TGTGCCAGCAGCATGCTAGCGGGTCACGAGCAGTACTTC. The chain has TRBV27 and TRBJ2-7; 8 positions agree with TRBD2. The germline CDR1 and CDR2 sequences are MNHEY and SMNVEV (reference sequence). CDR3 length: 13 amino acids. V trimming: 6 bases; J trimming: 5 bases; junction bases outside the gene matches: 6.

The chain employs TRBV9 and TRBJ2-1; tentative D call: TRBD1 (7 bases). V shed 4 bases and J shed 0 bases, with 11 bases lying between them. In germline, CDR1 is SGDLS, CDR2 YYNGEE. The CDR3 length is 15 residues. The CDR3 here is CASSPGGNSYNEQFF. The CDR3 DNA sequence: TGTGCCAGCAGCCCAGGGGGGAACTCCTACAATGAGCAGTTCTTC.

This clone was recorded only once. CDR3 nucleotides: TGCGCCAGCACACTAAATGTAGGAGGAATAGGCAATGAGCAGTTCTTC. The encoded protein is CASTLNVGGIGNEQFF. The V and J genes are TRBV5-1 and TRBJ2-1, with D maybe TRBD2 (5 bases). V was pared by 6 bases and J by 6 bases, with 22 bases between. Germline assignment: CDR1 SGHRS and CDR2 YFSETQ. The CDR3 covers 16 residues.

The chain carries TRBV30 and TRBJ1-2; TRBD1 agrees at 7 bases. Per the germline V gene, CDR1 is GTSNPN and CDR2 is SVGIG (reference sequence). J lost 4 bases, V lost 0 bases, and 5 bases had no gene match. The CDR3 is 14 residues long. The DNA of the CDR3 is TGTGCCTGGAGTGTAACAGGGGCCATCTATGGCTACACCTTC. Translating gives CAWSVTGAIYGYTF.

The V call is TRBV5-5, the J call TRBJ1-1; no reliable D call. V was cut by 5 bases and J by 4 bases, with 15 bases left in between. The CDR3 spans 14 residues. CDR1 is SGHKS, CDR2 YYEKEE, per germline (reference sequence). CDR3 loop: CASSFRTSGTEAFF. As DNA, the CDR3 is TGTGCCAGCAGTTTCCGGACCTCTGGCACTGAAGCTTTCTTT. Combining the CDR3 with reference TRBV5-5 and TRBJ1-1 gives the whole variable domain DAGVTQSPTHLIKTRGQQVTLRCSPISGHKSVSWYQQVLGQGPQFIFQYYEKEERGRGNFPDRFSARQFPNYSSELNVNALLLGDSALYLCASSFRTSGTEAFFGQGTRLTVV.

As to this clone: Germline and junction disagree at one end, which may indicate a read error. This chain links TRBV20-1 with TRBJ2-5; 7 bases are shared with TRBD1. Germline CDR1 reads DFQATT; CDR2 reads SNEGSKA (reference sequence). This CDR3 spans 10 amino acids. The CDR3 nucleotides are TGCAGTGCTATCCGGGACAGAGTAAACTTC. Encoded protein: CSAIRDRVNF.